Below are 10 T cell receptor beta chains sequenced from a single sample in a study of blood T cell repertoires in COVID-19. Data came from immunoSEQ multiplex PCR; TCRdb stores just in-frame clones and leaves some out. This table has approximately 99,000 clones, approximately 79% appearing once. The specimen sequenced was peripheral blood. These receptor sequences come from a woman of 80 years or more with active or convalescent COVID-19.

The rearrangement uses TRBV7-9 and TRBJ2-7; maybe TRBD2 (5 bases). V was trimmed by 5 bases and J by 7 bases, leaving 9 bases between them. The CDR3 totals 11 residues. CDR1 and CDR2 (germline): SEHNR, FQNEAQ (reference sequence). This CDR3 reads CASSNTGEQYF. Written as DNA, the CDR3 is TGTGCCAGCAGCAATACGGGAGAGCAGTACTTC.

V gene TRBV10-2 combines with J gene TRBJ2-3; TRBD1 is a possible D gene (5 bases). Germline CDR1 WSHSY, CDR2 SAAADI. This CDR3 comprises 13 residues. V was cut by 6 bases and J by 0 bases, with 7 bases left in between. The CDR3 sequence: CASRAGSTDTQYF. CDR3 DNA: TGCGCCAGCAGGGCAGGGAGCACAGATACGCAGTATTTT.

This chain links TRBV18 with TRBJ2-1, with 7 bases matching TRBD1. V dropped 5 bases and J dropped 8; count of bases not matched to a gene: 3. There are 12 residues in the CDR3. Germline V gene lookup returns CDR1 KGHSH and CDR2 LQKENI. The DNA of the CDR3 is TGTGCCAGCTCAGAGACAGGGTATGAGCAGTTCTTC. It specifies CASSETGYEQFF.

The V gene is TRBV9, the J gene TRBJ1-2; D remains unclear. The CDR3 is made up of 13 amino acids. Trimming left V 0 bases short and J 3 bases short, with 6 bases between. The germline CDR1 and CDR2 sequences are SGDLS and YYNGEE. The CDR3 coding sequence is TGTGCCAGCAGCGTAGCAAGAGACTATGGCTACACCTTC. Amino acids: CASSVARDYGYTF.

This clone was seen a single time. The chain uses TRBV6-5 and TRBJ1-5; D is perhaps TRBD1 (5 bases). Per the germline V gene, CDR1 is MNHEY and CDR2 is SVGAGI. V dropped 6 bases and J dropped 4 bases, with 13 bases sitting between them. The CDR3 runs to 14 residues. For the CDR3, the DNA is TGTGCCAGCAGGCGCGGGGCGGGGAATCAGCCCCAGCATTTT. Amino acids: CASRRGAGNQPQHF.

CDR3 residues: CASSALGRQHQETQYF. The CDR3 DNA reads as TGTGCCAGCAGCGCGTTAGGCAGACAGCACCAAGAGACCCAGTACTTC. This chain connects TRBV11-2 to TRBJ2-5; D perhaps matches TRBD1 (5 bases). The CDR3 sequence is 16 residues long. Looked up from germline, CDR1 is SGHAT and CDR2 is FQNNGV. V dropped 5 bases and J dropped 0 bases, with 16 bases sitting between them.

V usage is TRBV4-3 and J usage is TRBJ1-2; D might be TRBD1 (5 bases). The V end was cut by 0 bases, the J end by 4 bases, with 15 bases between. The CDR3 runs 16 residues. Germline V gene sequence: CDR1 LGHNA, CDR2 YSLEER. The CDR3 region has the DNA TGCGCCAGCAGCCAAGATCGGGCAGGGCGACCCTATGGCTACACCTTC. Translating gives CASSQDRAGRPYGYTF.

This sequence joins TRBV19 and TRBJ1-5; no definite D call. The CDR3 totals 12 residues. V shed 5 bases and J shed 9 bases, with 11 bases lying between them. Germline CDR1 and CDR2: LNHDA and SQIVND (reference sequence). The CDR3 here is CASSPGGGPQHF. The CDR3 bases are TGTGCCAGTAGTCCTGGAGGTGGGCCCCAGCATTTT.

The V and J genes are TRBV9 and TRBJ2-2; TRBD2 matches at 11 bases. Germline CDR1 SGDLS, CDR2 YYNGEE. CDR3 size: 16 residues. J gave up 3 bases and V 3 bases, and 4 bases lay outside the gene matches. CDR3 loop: CASSAGTSGYTGELFF. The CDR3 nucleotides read TGTGCCAGCAGCGCCGGGACTAGCGGATACACCGGGGAGCTGTTTTTT.

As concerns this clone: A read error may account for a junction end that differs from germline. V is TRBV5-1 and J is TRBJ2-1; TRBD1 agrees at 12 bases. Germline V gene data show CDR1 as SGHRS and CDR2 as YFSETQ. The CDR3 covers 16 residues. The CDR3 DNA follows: TGTGCCAGCAGCTCTGGGGGACAGGGGGCGCGTAATGAGCAGTTCTTC. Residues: CASSSGGQGARNEQFF.